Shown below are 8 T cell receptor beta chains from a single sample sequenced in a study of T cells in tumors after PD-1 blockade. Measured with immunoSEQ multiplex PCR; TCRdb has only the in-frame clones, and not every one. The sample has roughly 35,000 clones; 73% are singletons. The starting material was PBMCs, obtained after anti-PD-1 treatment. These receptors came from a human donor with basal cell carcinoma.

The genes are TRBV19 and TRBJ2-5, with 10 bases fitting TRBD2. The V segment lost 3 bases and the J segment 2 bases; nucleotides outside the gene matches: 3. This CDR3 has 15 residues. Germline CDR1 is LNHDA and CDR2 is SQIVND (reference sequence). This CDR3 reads CASSITSGDQETQYF. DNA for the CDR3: TGTGCCAGTAGTATCACTAGCGGGGATCAAGAGACCCAGTACTTC.

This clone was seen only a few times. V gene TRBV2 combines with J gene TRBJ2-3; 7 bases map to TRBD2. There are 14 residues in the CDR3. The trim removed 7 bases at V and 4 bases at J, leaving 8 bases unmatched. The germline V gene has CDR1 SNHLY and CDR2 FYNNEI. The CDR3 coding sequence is TGTGCCAGCAAGCGGGGAGGGGCATCAGATACGCAGTATTTT. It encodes CASKRGGASDTQYF.

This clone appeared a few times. CDR3 residues: CASSDSGTEAFF. DNA of the CDR3: TGTGCCAGCAGTGACTCCGGGACTGAAGCTTTCTTT. J is TRBJ1-1 and V is TRBV27; no clear D gene. The CDR3 length is 12 residues. Trimming pared 5 bases from V and 5 bases from J, leaving 9 bases between. Germline CDR1 is MNHEY and CDR2 is SMNVEV (reference sequence).

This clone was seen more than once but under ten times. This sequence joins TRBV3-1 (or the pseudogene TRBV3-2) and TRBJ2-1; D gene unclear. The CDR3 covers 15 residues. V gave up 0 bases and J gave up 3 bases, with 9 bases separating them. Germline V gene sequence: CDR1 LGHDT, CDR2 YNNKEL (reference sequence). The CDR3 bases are TGTGCCAGCAGCCAAGATCGGCATAACTACAATGAGCAGTTCTTC. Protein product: CASSQDRHNYNEQFF.

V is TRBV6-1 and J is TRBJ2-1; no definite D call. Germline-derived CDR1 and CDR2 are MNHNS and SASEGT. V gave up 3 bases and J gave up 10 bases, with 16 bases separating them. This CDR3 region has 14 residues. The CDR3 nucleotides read TGTGCCAGCAGTGAGGAGCTAGTATCTGACGAGCAGTTCTTC. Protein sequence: CASSEELVSDEQFF.

The CDR3 sequence: CASSPGRDVETQYF. For the CDR3, the DNA is TGTGCCAGCTCACCGGGACGGGACGTGGAGACCCAGTACTTC. The rearrangement links TRBV18 to TRBJ2-5; tentatively, D is TRBD1 or TRBD2 (5 bases each). Germline lookup yields CDR1 KGHSH and CDR2 LQKENI. The CDR3 covers 14 residues. Trimming took off 3 bases at V and 5 bases at J, with 13 bases between the two ends.

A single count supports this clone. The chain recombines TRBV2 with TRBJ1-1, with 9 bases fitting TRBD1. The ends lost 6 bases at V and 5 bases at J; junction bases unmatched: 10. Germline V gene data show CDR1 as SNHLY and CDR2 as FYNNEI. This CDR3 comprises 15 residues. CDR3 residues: CASRGPRTGVTEAFF. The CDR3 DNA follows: TGTGCCAGCAGGGGTCCGCGGACAGGGGTGACTGAAGCTTTCTTT.

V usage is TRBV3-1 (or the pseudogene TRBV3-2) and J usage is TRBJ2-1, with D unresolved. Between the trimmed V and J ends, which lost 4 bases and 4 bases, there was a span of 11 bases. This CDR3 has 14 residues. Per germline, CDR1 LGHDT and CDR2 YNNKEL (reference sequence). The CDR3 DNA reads TGTGCCAGCAGCCCCGACGAGAGTTACAATGAGCAGTTCTTC. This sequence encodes CASSPDESYNEQFF.